The clone carrying this T cell receptor (beta chain) was picked up many times. This record belongs to a study of T cells in Graves' hyperthyroidism and ophthalmopathy. TCR beta CDR3 regions were amplified from RNA transcripts. HTBI primers drove first-round RT-PCR of the TCR CDR3. In TCRdb, the multiplex PCR reads were re-called with MiXCR into one record per CDR3 protein. The data contain approximately 700,000 distinct CDR3 sequences, roughly 17% of them singletons. The CDR3 runs 15 residues. Trimming took 1 base from V and 0 from J, leaving 10 bases between them. Germline V gives CDR1 SEHNR, CDR2 FQNEAQ (reference sequence). Over 18 months, lack of ophthalmopathy progression marked Graves' hyperthyroidism as stable.

The rearrangement uses TRBV7-9 and TRBJ2-7; D uncertain. The receptor's source is a man aged 18-30 years with Graves' hyperthyroidism. The sequencing sample was made of blood. The CDR3 is CASSLDVASSYEQYF. As DNA, the CDR3 is TGTGCCAGCAGCTTAGACGTGGCTAGCTCCTACGAGCAGTACTTC.